This T cell receptor beta chain was recovered during a study of cytomegalovirus exposure and HLA in healthy donors. On the study more broadly: The 120 or so validation repertoires used the same platform as the roughly 670 first-cohort repertoires, a later analysis reported. Study-level points and caveats: Testing in vitro showed a few CMV-associated chains specific for CMV antigens. Per published reports, the classifier diagnosed cytomegalovirus status with high specificity and sensitivity. The listing of approximately 160 TCR beta chains classed them as cytomegalovirus-associated.

Assay: immunoSEQ multiplex PCR; the TCRdb copy retains only in-frame clones and omits some. The sample has about 160,000 clones; approximately 86% are singletons. CDR3 size: 15 residues. The germline gives CDR1 SEHNR, CDR2 FQNEAQ (reference sequence). V lost 5 bases and J 6 bases, leaving 19 bases between the germline ends. With regard to this clone: No antigen is known for it.

The TCR was taken from a woman aged 18-30 years in good health and CMV-seronegative. The chain combines TRBV7-9 with TRBJ1-1, with D possibly TRBD1 on 5 matching bases. The sequenced material came from PBMCs. The CDR3 sequence: CASSPRMERRAEAFF. The CDR3 DNA reads as TGTGCCAGCAGCCCCCGGATGGAACGCAGGGCTGAAGCTTTCTTT.